Presented here are 15 T cell receptor beta chains from one specimen sequenced in a study of blood T cell repertoires in COVID-19. Produced via immunoSEQ multiplex PCR; TCRdb's table is partial and in-frame only. This table has over 110,000 clones, around 80% appearing once. Material for sequencing was peripheral blood. These receptor sequences come from a man between 60 and 75 years old with acute or convalescent COVID-19.

This chain joins TRBV6-2 or TRBV6-3 and TRBJ2-4, with 11 bases identical to TRBD1. The germline V gene has CDR1 MNHEY and CDR2 SVGEGT. After removal of 0 bases from V and 6 bases from J, the junction contained 4 bases not matched to a gene. The CDR3 extends over 16 amino acids. This chain's CDR3 is CASSYSIGTGGNIQYF. As DNA, the CDR3 is TGTGCCAGCAGTTACTCGATTGGGACAGGGGGAAACATTCAGTACTTC.

The rearrangement links TRBV7-2 to TRBJ2-2, with D perhaps matching TRBD1 (6 bases). The CDR3 extends over 15 amino acids. Trimming took 3 bases from V and 5 from J, leaving 13 bases between them. CDR1 SGHTA and CDR2 FQGNSA come from the germline V gene. The CDR3 DNA follows: TGTGCCAGCAGCTTTTTACAGGGATTAACCGGGGAGCTGTTTTTT. Translated, it gives CASSFLQGLTGELFF.

DNA of the CDR3: TGTGCCAGTAGCCGCGAAGGGGTCGGGAATGAGCAGTTCTTC. This encodes CASSREGVGNEQFF. The chain carries TRBV19 and TRBJ2-1, with a tentative D call TRBD1 (5 bases). Germline CDR1 LNHDA, CDR2 SQIVND (reference sequence). Trimming cost V 6 bases and J 7 bases, with 16 bases left between them. The CDR3 has 14 amino acids.

This clone has just one count. This chain joins TRBV9 and TRBJ2-2, with 15 bases lining up with TRBD2. Germline-derived CDR1 and CDR2 are SGDLS and YYNGEE. This CDR3 spans 20 amino acids. Germline trimming cut 2 bases from V and 4 bases from J; bases unmatched to any gene: 12. The CDR3: CASSVPGGLAGGPGTGELFF. CDR3 nucleotides: TGTGCCAGCAGCGTCCCAGGCGGACTAGCGGGAGGGCCGGGCACCGGGGAGCTGTTTTTT.

The chain is built from TRBV28 and TRBJ1-3; the D gene is possibly TRBD1 (6 bases). Per the germline V gene, CDR1 is MDHEN and CDR2 is SYDVKM. V lost 6 bases and J 4 bases, leaving 13 bases between the germline ends. The CDR3 covers 14 residues. The CDR3 loop reads CASSRGQRGNTIYF. Here the CDR3 DNA reads TGTGCCAGCAGCCGAGGACAGCGAGGAAACACCATATATTTT.

This clone has just one count. CDR3 sequence (DNA): TGTGCCAGTGCCGGGACAGATAATTCACCCCTCCACTTT. It codes for CASAGTDNSPLHF. The chain couples TRBV5-8 to TRBJ1-6; 7 bases are shared with TRBD1. Germline CDR1 and CDR2: SGHTS and YDEGEE. V dropped 8 bases and J dropped 5; count of bases not matched to a gene: 4. The CDR3 consists of 13 residues.

This clone was seen just once. V usage is TRBV5-1 and J usage is TRBJ2-2, with D unresolved. The V end lost 1 base, the J end lost 1 base, and 8 bases lay between the germline ends. The CDR3 sequence is 15 residues long. Per germline, CDR1 SGHRS and CDR2 YFSETQ. DNA for the CDR3: TGCGCCAGCAGCTTGTTGGCAGGGAACACCGGGGAGCTGTTTTTT. This gives the protein CASSLLAGNTGELFF.

The table lists this clone with a count of one. V usage is TRBV5-1 and J usage is TRBJ2-7; D is undetermined. Looked up from germline, CDR1 is SGHRS and CDR2 is YFSETQ. The CDR3 is made up of 16 amino acids. Deletions cut 0 bases from V and 4 bases from J, with 17 bases between. The CDR3 DNA sequence: TGCGCCAGCAGCTTGGGAGGTGGAGCCCTCCAGTACGAGCAGTACTTC. Protein: CASSLGGGALQYEQYF.

The chain combines TRBV5-1 with TRBJ1-1; possibly TRBD1 for D (6 bases). V lost 7 bases and J 1 base, leaving 17 bases between the germline ends. The CDR3 is made up of 15 amino acids. From germline, CDR1 is SGHRS and CDR2 YFSETQ. In nucleotides, the CDR3 is TGCGCCAGCGGCCGGACGGGGACACAGAACACTGAAGCTTTCTTT. It yields the protein CASGRTGTQNTEAFF.

The rearrangement joins TRBV28 to TRBJ2-2; no clear D. Germline V gene lookup returns CDR1 MDHEN and CDR2 SYDVKM. Trimming stripped 4 bases from V and 1 base from J, with 4 bases between. This CDR3 spans 13 amino acids. The CDR3 sequence: CASSSLNTGELFF. CDR3 DNA sequence: TGTGCCAGCAGTTCACTGAACACCGGGGAGCTGTTTTTT.

The chain employs TRBV7-9 and TRBJ2-1; D might be TRBD1 (5 bases). V lost 4 bases to trimming and J lost 0 bases, with 10 bases between them. The CDR3 length is 15 residues. Germline-derived CDR1 and CDR2 are SEHNR and FQNEAQ (reference sequence). CDR3 loop: CASSWTLSSYNEQFF. CDR3 in DNA: TGTGCCAGCAGCTGGACACTGAGCTCCTACAATGAGCAGTTCTTC. The entire variable domain, with the rest obtained from reference TRBV7-9 and TRBJ2-1, is as follows: DTGVSQNPRHKITKRGQNVTFRCDPISEHNRLYWYRQTLGQGPEFLTYFQNEAQLEKSRLLSDRFSAERPKGSFSTLEIQRTEQGDSAMYLCASSWTLSSYNEQFFGPGTRLTVL.

This clone appeared a few times. V is TRBV6-2 or TRBV6-3 and J is TRBJ2-1; D is unresolved. Trimming removed 5 bases at V and 6 bases at J, with 8 bases between. Germline V gene sequence: CDR1 MNHEY, CDR2 SVGEGT. The CDR3 covers 12 residues. The DNA for the CDR3 is TGTGCCAGCAGTATCACTCCCAATGAGCAGTTCTTC. Translation: CASSITPNEQFF.

This clone has only a few counts. This rearrangement joins TRBV3-1 (or the pseudogene TRBV3-2) to TRBJ1-5; D remains ambiguous. Germline CDR1 and CDR2: LGHDT and YNNKEL (reference sequence). The ends were cut back, 1 base at V and 7 bases at J, with 5 bases in the middle. The CDR3 has 12 amino acids. CDR3 residues: CASSQAMQPQHF. The CDR3 nucleotides read TGTGCCAGCAGCCAAGCAATGCAGCCCCAGCATTTT.

This clone was recorded only once. The chain recombines TRBV19 with TRBJ2-1; D might be TRBD1 (5 bases). The germline gives CDR1 LNHDA, CDR2 SQIVND (reference sequence). V lost 4 bases to trimming and J lost 1 base, with 14 bases between them. The CDR3 extends over 16 amino acids. CDR3 DNA: TGTGCCAGTAGTAGGAATGGCAGGGCGTCCTACAATGAGCAGTTCTTC. Translating it yields CASSRNGRASYNEQFF.

The chain employs TRBV5-6 and TRBJ1-2; TRBD1 might be the D (5 bases). V was clipped by 0 bases and J by 7 bases, with 16 bases between them. Germline CDR1 SGHDT, CDR2 YYEEEE. CDR3 length: 15 amino acids. CDR3 nucleotides: TGTGCCAGCAGCTTGGCCGGTCGGGGGGACGGTGGCTACACCTTC. It encodes CASSLAGRGDGGYTF.